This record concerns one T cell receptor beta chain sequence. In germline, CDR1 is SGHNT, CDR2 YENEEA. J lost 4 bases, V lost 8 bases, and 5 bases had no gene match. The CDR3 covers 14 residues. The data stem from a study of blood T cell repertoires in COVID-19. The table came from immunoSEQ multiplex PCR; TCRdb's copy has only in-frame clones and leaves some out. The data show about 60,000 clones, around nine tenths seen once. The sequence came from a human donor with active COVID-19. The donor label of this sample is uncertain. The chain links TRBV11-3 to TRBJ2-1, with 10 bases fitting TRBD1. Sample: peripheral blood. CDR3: CASSGQGEYNEQFF. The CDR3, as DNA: TGTGCCAGCTCCGGACAGGGGGAGTACAATGAGCAGTTCTTC.